Sequencing of this T cell receptor beta chain was carried out in a study of neoadjuvant anti-PD-1 for oral cavity cancer. Assay used: immunoSEQ multiplex PCR; TCRdb lists only in-frame clones, some missing. The sample has approximately 30,000 clones, approximately 80% seen once. Time point reported: after neoadjuvant nivolumab, at surgical resection. This clone was picked up a small number of times. CDR3 length equals 16 residues. This rearrangement joins TRBV21-1 to TRBJ2-3. TRBV21-1 corresponds to a pseudogene. The sequence was obtained from a person between 40 and 80 years old with oral cavity squamous cell carcinoma. The material was PBMCs, obtained after nivolumab (anti-PD-1) treatment. CDR3 protein: CASSKGSALDTDTQYF. The CDR3 region has the DNA TGTGCCAGCAGCAAGGGTTCGGCACTCGACACAGATACGCAGTATTTT.